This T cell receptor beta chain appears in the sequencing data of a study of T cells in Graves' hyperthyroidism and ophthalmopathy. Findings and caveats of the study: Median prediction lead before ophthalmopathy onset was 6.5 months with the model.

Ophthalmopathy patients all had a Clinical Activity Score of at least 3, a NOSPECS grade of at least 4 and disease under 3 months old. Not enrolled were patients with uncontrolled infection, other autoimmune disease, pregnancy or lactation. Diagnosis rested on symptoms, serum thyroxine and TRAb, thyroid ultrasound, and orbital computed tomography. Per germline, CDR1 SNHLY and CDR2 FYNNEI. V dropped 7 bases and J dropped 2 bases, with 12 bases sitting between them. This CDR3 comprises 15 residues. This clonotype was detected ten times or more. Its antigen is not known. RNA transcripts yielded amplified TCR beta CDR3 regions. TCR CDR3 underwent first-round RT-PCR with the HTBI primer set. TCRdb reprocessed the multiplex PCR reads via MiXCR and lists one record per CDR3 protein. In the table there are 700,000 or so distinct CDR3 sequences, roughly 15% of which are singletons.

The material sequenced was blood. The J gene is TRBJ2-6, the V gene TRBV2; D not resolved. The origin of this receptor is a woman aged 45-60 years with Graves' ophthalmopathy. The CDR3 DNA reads TGTGCCAGCACATCCTACACGGCTGGGGCCAACGTCCTGACTTTC. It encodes CASTSYTAGANVLTF.